These T cell receptor beta chains were read from a single sample in a study of blood T cell repertoires in COVID-19. This table comes from immunoSEQ multiplex PCR, and its TCRdb copy is limited to in-frame clones, with some not included. The sample lists some 20,000 clones, roughly 90% occurring once. The sample taken for sequencing was peripheral blood. These TCRs come from a man aged 40-49 years with active COVID-19. Each CDR3 is given without its conserved first and last residue. The size field is filled for only some rows; it gives once, few, many or a size class.

J gene	V gene	clone size	CDR3 protein
TRBJ1-3	TRBV4-3	NA	ASSQDIGSGNTIY
TRBJ2-5	TRBV7-3	NA	ASSWGLAGTETQY
TRBJ2-5	TRBV5-1	once	ASSLGGGHETQY
TRBJ1-2	TRBV10-1	few	ASSDDRNYGYT
TRBJ2-1	TRBV15	NA	ATTKVLGEQF
TRBJ1-4	TRBV5-1	NA	ASSPGVRAGETNEKLF
TRBJ1-4	TRBV9	NA	ASSPGQGDEKLF
TRBJ2-3	TRBV27	NA	ASAGDQATDTQY
TRBJ2-7	TRBV11-2	NA	ASSLATGGYEQY
TRBJ2-7	TRBV4-2	NA	ASSGGTGSYEQY
TRBJ1-1	TRBV10-2	NA	ASRGYRGPYINTEAF
TRBJ2-7	TRBV29-1	once	SGRGGSSYEQY
TRBJ2-1	TRBV7-9	NA	ASSLGSGTGFYNEQF
TRBJ2-5	TRBV27	few	ASSGQGNQETQY
TRBJ1-6	TRBV28	few	ASQDRAASPLH
TRBJ2-1	TRBV4-3	NA	ASSSGRASYNEQF
TRBJ1-1	TRBV2	NA	ASRVTSLYTEAF
TRBJ2-1	TRBV24-1	NA	ATRGAGGHEQF
TRBJ2-1	TRBV30	NA	AWIAGGRYNEQF
TRBJ2-3	TRBV4-1	NA	ASSLRGRDHTDTQY
TRBJ2-7	TRBV7-9	few	ASSFWDSSYEQY
TRBJ1-3	TRBV5-6	NA	ASSFRGTSGNTIY
TRBJ2-3	TRBV27	medium-sized	ASSRDTSTDTQY
TRBJ2-7	TRBV18	NA	ASSPGQGTEQY
TRBJ2-3	TRBV4-1	NA	ASSPGVAGMTDTQY
TRBJ2-3	TRBV11-3	few	ASSLDGAGGLNTQY